A selection of T cell receptor beta chains follows, all from one sample in a study of CDR3 diversity in severe acne. TCRdb itself ran the PCR reads through MiXCR, one entry per CDR3 protein. The sample lists around 100,000 distinct CDR3 sequences, roughly half occurring once. Sequenced material: blood. These receptors were obtained from a male donor with acne. The CDR3 runs from the conserved cysteine through the conserved F or W. Fields, in order: J gene, CDR3 length, clone size, V gene, D gene, CDR3 DNA, CDR3 protein. The D gene is left open where the match is weak. The listing skips clone size in some rows; elsewhere it reads once, few, many or a size class.

j_gene: TRBJ1-1
len: 16
abundance: NA
v_gene: TRBV9
d_gene: TRBD1
CDR3nt: TGTGCCAGCAGCGTAGATCACAGGGGGGTTAGCACTGAAGCTTTCTTT
CDR3aa: CASSVDHRGVSTEAFF

j_gene: TRBJ2-7
len: 12
abundance: NA
v_gene: TRBV20-1
d_gene: NA
CDR3nt: TGCAGTGCTAGAGTCGTCTCCTACGAGCAGTACTTC
CDR3aa: CSARVVSYEQYF

j_gene: TRBJ2-2
len: 18
abundance: many
v_gene: TRBV3-1
d_gene: TRBD1
CDR3nt: TGTGCCAGCAGCCAAGAAAGAACAGGGGTAGAGGTTTCCGGGGAGCTGTTTTTT
CDR3aa: CASSQERTGVEVSGELFF

j_gene: TRBJ2-2
len: 13
abundance: NA
v_gene: TRBV6-2/TRBV6-3
d_gene: NA
CDR3nt: TGTGCCAGCAACTGGGGAGGCACCGGGGAGCTGTTTTTT
CDR3aa: CASNWGGTGELFF

j_gene: TRBJ1-3
len: 16
abundance: many
v_gene: TRBV7-6
d_gene: TRBD1
CDR3nt: TGTGCCAGCAGCTCACAGGGGAGTTCCTCTGGAAACACCATATATTTT
CDR3aa: CASSSQGSSSGNTIYF

j_gene: TRBJ1-1
len: 15
abundance: NA
v_gene: TRBV29-1
d_gene: TRBD1
CDR3nt: TGCAGCGTTGAATTGCCCGGGACAGCGAACACTGAAGCTTTCTTT
CDR3aa: CSVELPGTANTEAFF

j_gene: TRBJ2-7
len: 16
abundance: few
v_gene: TRBV20-1
d_gene: TRBD2
CDR3nt: TGCAGTGCCTTCCCGACAGCGGGAGGTGTCGCGTACGAGCAGTACTTC
CDR3aa: CSAFPTAGGVAYEQYF

j_gene: TRBJ2-2
len: 16
abundance: medium-sized
v_gene: TRBV20-1
d_gene: TRBD1
CDR3nt: TGCAGTGCTAGAGACGGGACAGCCTCGAACACCGGGGAGCTGTTTTTT
CDR3aa: CSARDGTASNTGELFF

j_gene: TRBJ2-1
len: 12
abundance: NA
v_gene: TRBV29-1
d_gene: TRBD1
CDR3nt: TGCAGCGTCGGGACAGGGGTCAATGAGCAGTTCTTC
CDR3aa: CSVGTGVNEQFF

j_gene: TRBJ2-3
len: 15
abundance: NA
v_gene: TRBV24-1
d_gene: TRBD1
CDR3nt: TGTGCCACCAGTGAACCGGGACAGAGCACAGATACGCAGTATTTT
CDR3aa: CATSEPGQSTDTQYF

j_gene: TRBJ1-6
len: 15
abundance: NA
v_gene: TRBV12-3/TRBV12-4
d_gene: TRBD1
CDR3nt: TGTGCCAGCAGTTTCCGACAGGGGGCTCTTTCACCCCTCCACTTT
CDR3aa: CASSFRQGALSPLHF

j_gene: TRBJ1-5
len: 14
abundance: NA
v_gene: TRBV7-2
d_gene: NA
CDR3nt: TGTGCCAGCAGCTTAGAAGGGGGAGGTCAGCCCCAGCATTTT
CDR3aa: CASSLEGGGQPQHF

j_gene: TRBJ2-3
len: 15
abundance: many
v_gene: TRBV19
d_gene: NA
CDR3nt: TGTGCCAGTAGCCGGGGGCGGGGACGCACAGATACGCAGTATTTT
CDR3aa: CASSRGRGRTDTQYF

j_gene: TRBJ2-1
len: 20
abundance: many
v_gene: TRBV19
d_gene: TRBD1
CDR3nt: TGTGCCAGTACCGCAGTAGTTCGGGACAGGGCCCGTAGGGTTCTGGATGAGCAGTTCTTC
CDR3aa: CASTAVVRDRARRVLDEQFF

j_gene: TRBJ2-5
len: 12
abundance: few
v_gene: TRBV11-2
d_gene: NA
CDR3nt: TGTGCCAGCAGCTTAGATCGTGAGACCCAGTACTTC
CDR3aa: CASSLDRETQYF

j_gene: TRBJ2-2
len: 14
abundance: NA
v_gene: TRBV6-1
d_gene: NA
CDR3nt: TGTGCCAGCAGTGTCCCCGGTGTCCCCTGGGAGCTGTTTTTT
CDR3aa: CASSVPGVPWELFF

j_gene: TRBJ2-1
len: 20
abundance: NA
v_gene: TRBV7-3
d_gene: NA
CDR3nt: NA
CDR3aa: CASSFYICSAATPSYNEQFF

j_gene: TRBJ1-2
len: 13
abundance: NA
v_gene: TRBV28
d_gene: TRBD1
CDR3nt: TGTGTCAGCAGGGGGGGAGGGAGGTGTGGCTACACCTTC
CDR3aa: CVSRGGGRCGYTF

j_gene: TRBJ2-5
len: 15
abundance: few
v_gene: TRBV28
d_gene: TRBD2
CDR3nt: TGTGCCAGCAGTCAGAGCGGGAGGGCCCAAGAGACCCAGTACTTC
CDR3aa: CASSQSGRAQETQYF

j_gene: TRBJ1-1
len: 12
abundance: NA
v_gene: TRBV7-9
d_gene: NA
CDR3nt: TGTGCCAGCAGTCGGACCGAAACTGAAGCTTTCTTT
CDR3aa: CASSRTETEAFF

j_gene: TRBJ1-5
len: 15
abundance: NA
v_gene: TRBV7-9
d_gene: TRBD1
CDR3nt: TGTGCCAGCAGCTGGGACAGGGCGGACAATCAGCCCCAGCATTTT
CDR3aa: CASSWDRADNQPQHF

j_gene: TRBJ2-7
len: 16
abundance: NA
v_gene: TRBV25-1
d_gene: TRBD1
CDR3nt: TGTGCCAGCAGTGCTCCCGGGACAGGGGGCTTATACGAGCAGTACTTC
CDR3aa: CASSAPGTGGLYEQYF

j_gene: TRBJ2-7
len: 18
abundance: NA
v_gene: TRBV15
d_gene: TRBD2
CDR3nt: TGTGCCACCAGCAGAGAAGGACTAGCGGGAGGGGGGGGTTACGAGCAGTACTTC
CDR3aa: CATSREGLAGGGGYEQYF

j_gene: TRBJ2-2
len: 15
abundance: NA
v_gene: TRBV24-1
d_gene: NA
CDR3nt: TGTGCCACCAGTGATCTGGGGGCCGTCACCGGGGAGCTGTTTTTT
CDR3aa: CATSDLGAVTGELFF

j_gene: TRBJ1-2
len: 15
abundance: NA
v_gene: TRBV20-1
d_gene: NA
CDR3nt: TGCAGTGCTAGAGCTCGGGCCCTACCTGGGTATGGCTACACCTTC
CDR3aa: CSARARALPGYGYTF

j_gene: TRBJ2-2
len: 16
abundance: NA
v_gene: TRBV4-3
d_gene: TRBD1
CDR3nt: TGCGCCAGCAGCCATGCCGGGACAGGGTCGACCGGGGAGCTGTTTTTT
CDR3aa: CASSHAGTGSTGELFF

j_gene: TRBJ1-1
len: 15
abundance: once
v_gene: TRBV27
d_gene: TRBD1
CDR3nt: TGTGCCAGCAGCCTCTCGAATGACAGGGTATCTGAAGCTTTCTTT
CDR3aa: CASSLSNDRVSEAFF

j_gene: TRBJ2-2
len: 15
abundance: NA
v_gene: TRBV3-1
d_gene: NA
CDR3nt: TGTGCCAGCAGCCCTCTAGGACCATACACCGGGGAGCTGTTTTTT
CDR3aa: CASSPLGPYTGELFF

j_gene: TRBJ1-2
len: 13
abundance: NA
v_gene: TRBV15
d_gene: NA
CDR3nt: TGTGCCACCAGCAAAGGAGACGCTTCGTTCAACACCTTC
CDR3aa: CATSKGDASFNTF